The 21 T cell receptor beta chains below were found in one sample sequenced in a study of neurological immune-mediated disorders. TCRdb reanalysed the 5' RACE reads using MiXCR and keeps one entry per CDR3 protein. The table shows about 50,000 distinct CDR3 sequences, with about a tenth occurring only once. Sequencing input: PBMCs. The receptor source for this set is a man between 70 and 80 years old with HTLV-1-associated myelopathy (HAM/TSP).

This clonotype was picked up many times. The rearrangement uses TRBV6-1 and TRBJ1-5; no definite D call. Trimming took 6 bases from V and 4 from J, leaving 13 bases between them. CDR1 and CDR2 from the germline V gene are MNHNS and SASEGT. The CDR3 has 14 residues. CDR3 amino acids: CASSALDNNQPQHF. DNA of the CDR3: TGTGCCAGCAGCGCCCTAGATAATAATCAGCCCCAGCATTTT.

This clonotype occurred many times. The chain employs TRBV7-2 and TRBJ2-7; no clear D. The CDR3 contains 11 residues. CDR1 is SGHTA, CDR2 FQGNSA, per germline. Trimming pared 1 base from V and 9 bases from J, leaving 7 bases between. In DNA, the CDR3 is TGTGCCAGCAGCTTAGGCGAGAGGCAGTACTTC. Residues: CASSLGERQYF.

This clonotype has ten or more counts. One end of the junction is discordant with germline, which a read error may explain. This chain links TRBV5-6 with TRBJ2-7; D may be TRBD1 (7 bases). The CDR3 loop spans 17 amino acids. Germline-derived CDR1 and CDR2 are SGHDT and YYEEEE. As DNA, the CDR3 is TGTGCCAGCAGCTCCCCCAGGGGGGTAAGGAGCGGGCCAGAGTTGGCGTTC. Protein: CASSSPRGVRSGPELAF.

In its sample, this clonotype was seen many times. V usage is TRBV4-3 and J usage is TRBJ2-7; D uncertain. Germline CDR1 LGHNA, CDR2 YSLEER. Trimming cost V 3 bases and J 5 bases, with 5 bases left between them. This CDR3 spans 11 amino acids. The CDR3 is CASSHNHEQYF. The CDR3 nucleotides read TGCGCCAGCAGCCATAACCACGAGCAGTACTTC.

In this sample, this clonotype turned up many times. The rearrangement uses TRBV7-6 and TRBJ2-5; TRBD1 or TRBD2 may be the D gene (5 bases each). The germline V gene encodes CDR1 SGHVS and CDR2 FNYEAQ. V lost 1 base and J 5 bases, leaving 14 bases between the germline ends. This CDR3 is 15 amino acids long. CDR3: CASSLGIGGRETQYF. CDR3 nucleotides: TGTGCCAGCAGCTTAGGGATTGGGGGACGGGAGACCCAGTACTTC.

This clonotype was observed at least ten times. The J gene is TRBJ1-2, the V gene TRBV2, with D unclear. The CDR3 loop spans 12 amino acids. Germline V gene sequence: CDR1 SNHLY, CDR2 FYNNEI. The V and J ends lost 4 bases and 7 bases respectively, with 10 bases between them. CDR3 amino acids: CASSGRYSGYTF. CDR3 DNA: TGTGCCAGCAGTGGTCGTTATAGTGGCTACACCTTC.

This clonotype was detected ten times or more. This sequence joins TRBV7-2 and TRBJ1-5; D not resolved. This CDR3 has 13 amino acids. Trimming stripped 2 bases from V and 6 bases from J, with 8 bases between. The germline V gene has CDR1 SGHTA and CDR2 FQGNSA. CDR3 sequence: CASSLRFGQPQHF. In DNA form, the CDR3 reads TGTGCCAGCAGCTTACGATTCGGTCAGCCCCAGCATTTT.

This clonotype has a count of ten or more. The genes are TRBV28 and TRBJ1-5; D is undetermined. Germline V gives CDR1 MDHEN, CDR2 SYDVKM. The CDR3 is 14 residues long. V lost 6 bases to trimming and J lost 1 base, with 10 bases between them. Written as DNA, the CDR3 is TGTGCCAGCAGCAGAAGGTTAAGCAATCAGCCCCAGCATTTT. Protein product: CASSRRLSNQPQHF.

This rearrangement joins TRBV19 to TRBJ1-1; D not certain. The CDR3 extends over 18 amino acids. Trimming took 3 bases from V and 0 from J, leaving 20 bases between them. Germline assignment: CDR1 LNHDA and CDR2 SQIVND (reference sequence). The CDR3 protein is CASSIGYGKGFMNTEAFF. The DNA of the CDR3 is TGTGCCAGTAGTATCGGTTATGGGAAAGGATTTATGAACACTGAAGCTTTCTTT.

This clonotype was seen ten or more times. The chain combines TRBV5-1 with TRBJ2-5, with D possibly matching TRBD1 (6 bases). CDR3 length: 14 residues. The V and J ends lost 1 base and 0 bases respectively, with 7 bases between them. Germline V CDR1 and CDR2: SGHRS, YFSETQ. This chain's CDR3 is CASSLRTDQETQYF. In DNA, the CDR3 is TGCGCCAGCAGCTTGAGGACAGACCAAGAGACCCAGTACTTC.

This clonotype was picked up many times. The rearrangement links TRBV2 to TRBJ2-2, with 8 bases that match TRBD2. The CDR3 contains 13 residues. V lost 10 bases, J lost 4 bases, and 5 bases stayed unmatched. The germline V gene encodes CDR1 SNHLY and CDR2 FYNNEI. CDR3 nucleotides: TGTGCCACCAGCGGGAGTCGCACCGGGGAGCTGTTTTTT. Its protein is CATSGSRTGELFF.

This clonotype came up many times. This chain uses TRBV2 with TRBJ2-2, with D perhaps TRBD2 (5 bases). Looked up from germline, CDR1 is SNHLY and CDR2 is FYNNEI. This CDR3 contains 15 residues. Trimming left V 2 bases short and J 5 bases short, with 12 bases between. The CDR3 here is CASSETRGGTGELFF. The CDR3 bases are TGTGCCAGCAGTGAAACTCGGGGTGGAACCGGGGAGCTGTTTTTT. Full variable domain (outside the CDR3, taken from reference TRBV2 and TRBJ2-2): EPEVTQTPSHQVTQMGQEVILRCVPISNHLYFYWYRQILGQKVEFLVSFYNNEISEKSEIFDDQFSVERPDGSNFTLKIRSTKLEDSAMYFCASSETRGGTGELFFGEGSRLTVL.

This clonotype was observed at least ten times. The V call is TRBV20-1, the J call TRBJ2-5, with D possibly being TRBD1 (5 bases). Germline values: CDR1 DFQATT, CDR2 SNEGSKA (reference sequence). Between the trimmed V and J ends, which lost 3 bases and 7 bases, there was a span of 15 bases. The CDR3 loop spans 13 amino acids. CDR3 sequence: CSASPKRGVTQYF. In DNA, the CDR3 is TGCAGTGCTAGCCCCAAAAGGGGTGTGACCCAGTACTTC.

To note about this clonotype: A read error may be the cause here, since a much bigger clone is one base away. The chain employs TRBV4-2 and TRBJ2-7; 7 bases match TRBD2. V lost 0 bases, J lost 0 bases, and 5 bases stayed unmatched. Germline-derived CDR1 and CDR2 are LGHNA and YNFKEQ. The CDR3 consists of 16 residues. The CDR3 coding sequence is TGTGCCAGCAGCCAAGATTGGGCTAGCGGCTCCTACGAGCAGTACTTC. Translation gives CASSQDWASGSYEQYF.

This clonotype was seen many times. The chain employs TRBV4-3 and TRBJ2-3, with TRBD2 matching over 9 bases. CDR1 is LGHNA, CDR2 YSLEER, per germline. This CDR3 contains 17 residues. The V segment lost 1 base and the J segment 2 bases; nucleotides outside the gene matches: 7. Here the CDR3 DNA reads TGCGCCAGCAGCCAAGCCATAGCGGGAGAGACCACAGATACGCAGTATTTT. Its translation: CASSQAIAGETTDTQYF.

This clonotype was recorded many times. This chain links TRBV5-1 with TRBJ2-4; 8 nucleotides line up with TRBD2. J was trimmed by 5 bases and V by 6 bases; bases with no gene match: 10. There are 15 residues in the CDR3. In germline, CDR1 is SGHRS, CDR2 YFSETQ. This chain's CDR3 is CASTRSGGEENIQYF. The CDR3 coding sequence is TGCGCCAGCACGCGGTCCGGGGGGGAGGAAAACATTCAGTACTTC. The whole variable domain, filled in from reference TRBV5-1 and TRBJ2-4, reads KAGVTQTPRYLIKTRGQQVTLSCSPISGHRSVSWYQQTPGQGLQFLFEYFSETQRNKGNFPGRFSGRQFSNSRSEMNVSTLELGDSALYLCASTRSGGEENIQYFGAGTRLSVL.

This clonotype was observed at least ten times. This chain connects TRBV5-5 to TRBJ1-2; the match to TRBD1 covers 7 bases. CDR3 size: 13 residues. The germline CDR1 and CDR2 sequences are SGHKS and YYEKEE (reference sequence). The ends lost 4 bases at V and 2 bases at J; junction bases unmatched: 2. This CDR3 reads CASSRQGNYGYTF. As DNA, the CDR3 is TGTGCCAGCAGCCGACAGGGAAACTATGGCTACACCTTC.

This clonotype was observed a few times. The CDR3 nucleotides read TGTGCCATCAGGAGGGGGGCGACACTTCCTACTGAAGCTTTCTTT. Protein: CAIRRGATLPTEAFF. The genes are TRBV10-3 and TRBJ1-1; D is possibly TRBD1 (6 bases). This CDR3 is built from 15 residues. Germline CDR1 is ENHRY and CDR2 is SYGVKD. V was shortened by 6 bases and J by 5 bases, with 19 bases between the two germline ends.

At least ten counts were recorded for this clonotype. Here the CDR3 reads CSVTGAYEQYF. DNA for the CDR3: TGCAGCGTTACGGGGGCCTACGAGCAGTACTTC. V usage is TRBV29-1 and J usage is TRBJ2-7, with D possibly TRBD2 on 6 matching bases. Germline V gene lookup returns CDR1 SQVTM and CDR2 ANQGSEA. The length of the CDR3 is 11 residues. Trimming took off 5 bases at V and 2 bases at J, with 7 bases between the two ends.

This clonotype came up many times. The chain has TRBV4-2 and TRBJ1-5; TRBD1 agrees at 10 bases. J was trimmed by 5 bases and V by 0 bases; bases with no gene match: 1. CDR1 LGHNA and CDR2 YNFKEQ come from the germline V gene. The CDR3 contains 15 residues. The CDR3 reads CASSQEGQGDQPQHF. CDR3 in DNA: TGTGCCAGCAGCCAAGAAGGACAGGGGGATCAGCCCCAGCATTTT.

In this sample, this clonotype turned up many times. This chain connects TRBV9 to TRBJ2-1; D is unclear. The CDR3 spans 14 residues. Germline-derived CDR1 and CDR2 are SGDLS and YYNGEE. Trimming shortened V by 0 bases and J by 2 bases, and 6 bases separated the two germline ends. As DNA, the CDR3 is TGTGCCAGCAGCGTAGGGATAACCTACAATGAGCAGTTCTTC. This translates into CASSVGITYNEQFF.